This TCR beta chain was recovered during a study of T cell changes during pregnancy in multiple sclerosis. V gave up 2 bases and J gave up 7 bases, with 12 bases separating them. Germline lookup yields CDR1 MGHRA and CDR2 YSYEKL. This CDR3 has 15 residues. Profiling relied on immunoSEQ multiplex PCR, and the TCRdb table lists in-frame clones only, not all of them. The table records just over 65,000 clones, under 95% of them present only once. The sample was peripheral blood, taken in the second trimester of pregnancy. The chain has TRBV4-1 and TRBJ1-6; tentatively, D is TRBD1 (6 bases). This TCR came from a female donor with multiple sclerosis, enrolled in a pregnancy study. The CDR3 reads CASSQRQASNSPLHF. In nucleotides, the CDR3 is TGCGCCAGCAGCCAAAGACAGGCCTCGAATTCACCCCTCCACTTT.